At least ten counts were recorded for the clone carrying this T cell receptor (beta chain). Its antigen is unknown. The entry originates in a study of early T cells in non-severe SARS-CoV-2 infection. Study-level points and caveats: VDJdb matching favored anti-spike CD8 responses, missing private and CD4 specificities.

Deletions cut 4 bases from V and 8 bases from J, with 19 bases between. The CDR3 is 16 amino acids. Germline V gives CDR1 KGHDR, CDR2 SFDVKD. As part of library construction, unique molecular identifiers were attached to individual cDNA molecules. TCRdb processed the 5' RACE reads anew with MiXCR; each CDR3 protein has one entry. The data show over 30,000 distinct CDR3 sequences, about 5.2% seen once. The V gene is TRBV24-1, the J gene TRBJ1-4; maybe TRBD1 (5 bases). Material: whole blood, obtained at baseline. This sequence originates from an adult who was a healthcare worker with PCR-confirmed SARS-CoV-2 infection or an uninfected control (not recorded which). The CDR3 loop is CATSDPTGEGLEKLFF. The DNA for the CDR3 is TGTGCCACCAGTGACCCCACAGGAGAGGGTCTCGAAAAACTGTTTTTT.